This TCR beta chain was recovered during a study of blood T cell repertoires in COVID-19 (dated by TCRdb to 2020 to 2021). With respect to the entire study: Samples from collaborators originated in the United States, Italy and Spain and spanned both the acute and convalescent phases of COVID-19. Samples came from the ongoing ImmuneRACE study (first 160 participants) plus 1,254 subjects from 6 global collaborators. Subjects who had been exposed to COVID-19, were actively infected with it, or had recovered from it provided the deeply sampled blood TCRbeta repertoires that made up the dataset. The repertoires were released in a freely available public database intended as a resource for research on the immune response to SARS-CoV-2. Sample metadata almost always included a de-identified subject ID, COVID-19 status, age in years and sex. Where available, HLA class I and class II types were taken from metadata supplied by the sample provider and were not determined by assay-based typing. The prospective study material was composed of cDNA or gDNA derived from T cells, B-cell-depleted T cells, or PBMCs. Study-wide findings and limitations: Clinical and demographic metadata were provided uncurated, with the amount varying by source and participant.

The immunoSEQ Assay, a bias-controlled multiplex PCR, was used to amplify TCRbeta CDR3 regions from genomic DNA. In the source study's methods: Nucleated cell counts per sample were estimated from amplification of reference gene primers within the assay. To quantify the absolute abundance of each unique TCRbeta CDR3 rearrangement, sequence reads were collapsed and filtered. Productive Simpson clonality was computed per sample as the square root of Simpson's diversity index over productive rearrangements. In its TCRdb copy, this immuneACCESS table keeps in-frame sequences only and misses some clones. Where compared with another copy, unresolved V genes explain less than half of these, and the others have no known cause. That table furnishes V, J and clone size, whereas the DNA furnished D and trimming. For this sample the table gives 100,000 or so clones, of which around 85% were detected only once. The top ten hold about 1.8% of the sample.

Collaborating institutions collected whole blood in K2EDTA tubes following their own protocols. Collaborator samples were shipped for TCRbeta analysis as frozen whole blood, isolated PBMCs, or DNA extracted from either sample type. Deletion took 3 bases off V and 0 bases off J, with a span of 7 bases between the germline ends. From a lookup of the germline V gene (reference sequence), CDR1 and CDR2 are SGHNT and YYREEE. The CDR3 covers 14 residues, taking in both the cysteine and the phenylalanine. Only the CDR3 DNA stays, 42 bases, in frame from base 1. As regards this clone: The clone's antigen remains unknown. No base-level quality is on record; no much larger clone is a single base apart.

The rearrangement combines TRBV5-4 with TRBJ1-3; a confident D gene designation cannot be given. The clonotype was recovered from a woman aged 65 to 85 with active or convalescent COVID-19. Sequencing was carried out using peripheral blood. The CDR3 region reads CASSSVLSGNTIYF. The bases read TGTGCCAGCAGCTCTGTTCTCTCTGGAAACACCATATATTTT.